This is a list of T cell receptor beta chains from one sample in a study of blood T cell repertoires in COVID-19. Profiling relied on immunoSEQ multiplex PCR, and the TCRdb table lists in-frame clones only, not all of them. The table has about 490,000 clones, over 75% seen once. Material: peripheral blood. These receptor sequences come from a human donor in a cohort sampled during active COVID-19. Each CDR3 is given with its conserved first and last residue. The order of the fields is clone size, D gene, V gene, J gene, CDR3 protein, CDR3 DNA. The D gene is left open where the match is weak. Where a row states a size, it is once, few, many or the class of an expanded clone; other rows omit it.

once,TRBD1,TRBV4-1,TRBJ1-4,CASSQASTQGGSEKLFF,TGCGCCAGCAGCCAAGCCTCTACACAGGGGGGTAGTGAAAAACTGTTTTTT
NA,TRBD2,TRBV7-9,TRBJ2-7,CASSLTGLASYEQYF,TGTGCCAGCAGCTTGACGGGACTAGCCTCCTACGAGCAGTACTTC
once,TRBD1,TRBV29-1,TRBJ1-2,CSVDDRGIGYTF,TGCAGCGTAGATGACAGGGGGATTGGCTACACCTTC
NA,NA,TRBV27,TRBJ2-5,CASSTGLGETQYF,TGTGCCAGCAGCACAGGGCTAGGGGAGACCCAGTACTTC
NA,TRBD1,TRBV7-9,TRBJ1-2,CASSPGTGSPNYGYTF,TGTGCCAGCAGCCCCGGGACAGGGAGCCCTAACTATGGCTACACCTTC
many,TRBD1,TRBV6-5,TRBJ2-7,CASSRQGAHTYEQYF,TGTGCCAGCAGCCGACAGGGGGCGCATACCTACGAGCAGTACTTC
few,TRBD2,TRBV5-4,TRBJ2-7,CASSLVSGRSLEQYF,TGTGCCAGCAGCTTGGTTAGCGGGAGATCCCTCGAGCAGTACTTC
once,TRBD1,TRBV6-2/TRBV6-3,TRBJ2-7,CASSLTGVSYEQYF,TGTGCCAGCAGCCTGACAGGGGTATCCTACGAGCAGTACTTC
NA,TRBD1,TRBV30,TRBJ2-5,CAWRGQGAQETQYF,TGTGCCTGGAGGGGACAGGGGGCCCAAGAGACCCAGTACTTC
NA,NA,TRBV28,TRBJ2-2,CASSTTHISSRSTGELFF,TGTGCCAGCAGTACGACCCACATCTCCTCGAGGAGCACCGGGGAGCTGTTTTTT
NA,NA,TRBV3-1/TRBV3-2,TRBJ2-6,CASSPRTVALTGANVLTF,TGTGCCAGCAGCCCCCGGACAGTCGCGTTGACTGGGGCCAACGTCCTGACTTTC
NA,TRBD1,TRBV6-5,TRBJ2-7,CASSYSRGQGQREQYF,TGTGCCAGCAGTTACTCGAGGGGACAGGGCCAGCGCGAGCAGTACTTC
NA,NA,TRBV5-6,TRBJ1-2,CASSLTGTYGYTF,TGTGCCAGCAGCTTGACAGGAACCTATGGCTACACCTTC
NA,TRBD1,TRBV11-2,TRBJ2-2,CASSLNSDRANTGELFF,TGTGCCAGCAGCTTAAATTCGGACAGGGCGAACACCGGGGAGCTGTTTTTT
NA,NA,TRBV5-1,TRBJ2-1,CASSLSAGLTYNEQFF,TGCGCCAGCAGCTTGTCCGCGGGACTGACCTACAATGAGCAGTTCTTC
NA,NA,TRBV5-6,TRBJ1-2,CASSLSTTGGHYGYTF,TGTGCCAGCAGCTTATCCACGACAGGAGGTCACTATGGCTACACCTTC
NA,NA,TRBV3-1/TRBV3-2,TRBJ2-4,CASSQGGSRLYF,TGTGCCAGCAGCCAAGGGGGCAGTAGGCTGTACTTC
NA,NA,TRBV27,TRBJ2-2,CASSAEWRFANTGELFF,TGTGCCAGCAGTGCGGAATGGCGGTTTGCGAACACCGGGGAGCTGTTTTTT
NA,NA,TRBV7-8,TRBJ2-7,CASSAVAGGPYEQYF,TGTGCCAGCAGCGCGGTAGCTGGAGGGCCGTACGAGCAGTACTTC
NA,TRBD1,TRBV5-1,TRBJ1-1,CASRQGPPRGTEAFF,TGCGCCAGCAGACAGGGGCCACCTAGGGGCACTGAAGCTTTCTTT
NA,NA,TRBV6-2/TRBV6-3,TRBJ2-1,CASSLNSFGEQFF,TGTGCCAGCAGTTTAAACTCGTTCGGGGAGCAGTTCTTC
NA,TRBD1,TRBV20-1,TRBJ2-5,CSASELDREQTQYF,TGCAGTGCTAGTGAATTGGACAGGGAACAGACCCAGTACTTC
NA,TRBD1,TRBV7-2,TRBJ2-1,CASSYTGDLYNEQFF,TGTGCCAGCAGCTATACAGGGGACCTGTACAATGAGCAGTTCTTC
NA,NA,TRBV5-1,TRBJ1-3,CASSLDGAPSGNTIYF,TGCGCCAGCAGCTTGGATGGAGCTCCCTCTGGAAACACCATATATTTT
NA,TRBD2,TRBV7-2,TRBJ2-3,CASSLMPSGITDTQYF,TGTGCCAGCAGCTTAATGCCTAGCGGGATCACAGATACGCAGTATTTT
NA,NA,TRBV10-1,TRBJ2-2,CASSRGEGTGELFF,TGCGCCAGCAGTAGGGGGGAGGGAACCGGGGAGCTGTTTTTT
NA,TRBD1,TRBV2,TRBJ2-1,CASRDRAGLYNEQFF,TGTGCCAGCAGGGACAGGGCGGGCCTCTACAATGAGCAGTTCTTC
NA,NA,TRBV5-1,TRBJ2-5,CASSFAGEETQYF,TGCGCCAGCAGCTTCGCAGGGGAAGAGACCCAGTACTTC
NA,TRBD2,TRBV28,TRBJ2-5,CASSSNRSGREETQYF,TGTGCCAGCAGCTCTAATAGGAGCGGGAGGGAAGAGACCCAGTACTTC
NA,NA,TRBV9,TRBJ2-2,CASSVVVQDTGELFF,TGTGCCAGCAGCGTAGTGGTACAAGACACCGGGGAGCTGTTTTTT
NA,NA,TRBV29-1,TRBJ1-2,CSVVWAGAYGYTF,TGCAGCGTTGTGTGGGCAGGGGCCTATGGCTACACCTTC
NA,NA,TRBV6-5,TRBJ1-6,CASRGAPTRNSPLHF,TGTGCCAGCAGAGGCGCACCAACGAGGAATTCACCCCTCCACTTT
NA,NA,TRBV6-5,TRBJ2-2,CASSAYSSNTGELFF,TGTGCCAGCAGCGCCTACAGCTCGAACACCGGGGAGCTGTTTTTT
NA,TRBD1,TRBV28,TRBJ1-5,CASNGGTGSNQPQHF,TGTGCCAGCAACGGCGGGACAGGAAGCAATCAGCCCCAGCATTTT
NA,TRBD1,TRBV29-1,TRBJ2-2,CSVGRGFGELFF,TGCAGCGTTGGCAGGGGGTTCGGGGAGCTGTTTTTT
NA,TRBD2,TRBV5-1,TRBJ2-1,CASTPPGLAGGPAEQFF,TGCGCCAGCACCCCACCGGGACTAGCGGGAGGGCCTGCTGAGCAGTTCTTC
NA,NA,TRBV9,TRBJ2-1,CASSVGASVSYNEQFF,TGTGCCAGCAGCGTAGGGGCTAGCGTCTCCTACAATGAGCAGTTCTTC
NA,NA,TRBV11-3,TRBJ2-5,CASSSYMGGGETQYF,TGTGCCAGCAGCTCCTACATGGGAGGGGGAGAGACCCAGTACTTC
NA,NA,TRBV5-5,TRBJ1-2,CASSLDPGDGYTF,TGTGCCAGCAGCTTGGATCCAGGGGATGGCTACACCTTC
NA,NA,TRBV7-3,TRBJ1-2,CASSLSSRDGYTF,TGTGCCAGCAGCTTAAGTAGCCGAGATGGCTACACCTTC
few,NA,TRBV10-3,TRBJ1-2,CAISQITGKDGYTF,TGTGCCATCAGTCAGATAACAGGGAAGGATGGCTACACCTTC
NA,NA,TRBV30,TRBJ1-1,CAWRAQGYTEAFF,TGTGCCTGGAGGGCCCAGGGTTACACTGAAGCTTTCTTT
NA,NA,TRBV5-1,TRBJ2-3,CASRRLSSTDTQYF,TGCGCCAGCAGAAGACTCAGTAGCACAGATACGCAGTATTTT
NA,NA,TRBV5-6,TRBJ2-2,CASSLASRKVNTGELFF,TGTGCCAGCAGCTTGGCTTCCAGGAAAGTCAACACCGGGGAGCTGTTTTTT
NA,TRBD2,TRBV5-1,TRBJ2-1,CASSLRLLAGANEQFF,TGCGCCAGCAGCTTGCGGCTCCTAGCGGGAGCAAACGAGCAGTTCTTC